This T cell receptor beta chain is from a study of shared clonotypes between healthy human individuals. Repertoires were generated with immunoSEQ multiplex PCR, while TCRdb's copy carries only in-frame clones and drops some. The sample lists approximately 1.4 million clones, 98% seen once, with roughly 0.45% in the top ten. V lost 0 bases to trimming and J lost 2 bases, with 7 bases between them. The V gene's germline CDR1 is MNHEY and CDR2 SVGAGI. This CDR3 has 14 residues. Worth noting for this clone: What it binds is unknown.

Study-level points and caveats: Sequencing depth was expected to affect clonotype sharing among donors.

This chain connects TRBV6-5 to TRBJ1-2, with no clear D. The sequence was collected from a man aged 25 to 40 in good health. Sequencing was performed on naive CD4+ T cells sorted from blood. Subset: CD45RA+ positively selected. CDR3 residues: CASSYSGRNYGYTF. The CDR3 nucleotides read TGTGCCAGCAGTTACTCGGGCAGAAACTATGGCTACACCTTC.